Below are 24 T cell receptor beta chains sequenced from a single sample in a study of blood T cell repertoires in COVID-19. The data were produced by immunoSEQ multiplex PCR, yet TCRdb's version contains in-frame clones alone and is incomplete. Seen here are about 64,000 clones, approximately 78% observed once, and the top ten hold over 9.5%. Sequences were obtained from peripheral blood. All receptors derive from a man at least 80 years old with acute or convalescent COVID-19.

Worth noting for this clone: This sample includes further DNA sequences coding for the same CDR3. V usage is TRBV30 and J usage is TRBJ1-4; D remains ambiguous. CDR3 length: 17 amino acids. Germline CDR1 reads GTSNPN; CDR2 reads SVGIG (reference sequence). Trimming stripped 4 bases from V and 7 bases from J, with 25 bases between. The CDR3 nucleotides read TGTGCCTGGACCTTTGGGAGGGCCAAGGATCGGGGTGAAAAACTGTTTTTT. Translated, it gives CAWTFGRAKDRGEKLFF.

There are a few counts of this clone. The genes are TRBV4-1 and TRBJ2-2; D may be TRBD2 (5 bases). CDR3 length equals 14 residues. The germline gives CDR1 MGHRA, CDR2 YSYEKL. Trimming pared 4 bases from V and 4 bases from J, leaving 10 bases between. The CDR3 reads CASSRPTITGELFF. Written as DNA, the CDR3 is TGCGCCAGCAGCCGTCCGACTATCACCGGGGAGCTGTTTTTT.

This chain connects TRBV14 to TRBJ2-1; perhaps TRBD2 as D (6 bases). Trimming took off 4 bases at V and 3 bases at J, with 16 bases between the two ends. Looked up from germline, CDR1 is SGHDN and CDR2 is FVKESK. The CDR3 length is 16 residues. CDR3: CASSPPGGIFYNEQFF. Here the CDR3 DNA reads TGTGCCAGCAGCCCCCCTGGGGGGATCTTCTACAATGAGCAGTTCTTC.

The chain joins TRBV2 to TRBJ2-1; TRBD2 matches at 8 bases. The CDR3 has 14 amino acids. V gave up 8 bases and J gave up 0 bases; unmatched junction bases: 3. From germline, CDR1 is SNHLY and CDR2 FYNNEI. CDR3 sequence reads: CASESGSSYNEQFF. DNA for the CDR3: TGTGCCAGCGAGAGCGGGAGCTCCTACAATGAGCAGTTCTTC. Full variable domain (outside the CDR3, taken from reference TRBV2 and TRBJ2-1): EPEVTQTPSHQVTQMGQEVILRCVPISNHLYFYWYRQILGQKVEFLVSFYNNEISEKSEIFDDQFSVERPDGSNFTLKIRSTKLEDSAMYFCASESGSSYNEQFFGPGTRLTVL.

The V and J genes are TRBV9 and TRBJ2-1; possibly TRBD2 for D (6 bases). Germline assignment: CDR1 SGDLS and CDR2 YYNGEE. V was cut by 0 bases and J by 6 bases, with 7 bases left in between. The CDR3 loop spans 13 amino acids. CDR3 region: CASSVAGGNEQFF. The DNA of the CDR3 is TGTGCCAGCAGCGTAGCCGGGGGCAATGAGCAGTTCTTC.

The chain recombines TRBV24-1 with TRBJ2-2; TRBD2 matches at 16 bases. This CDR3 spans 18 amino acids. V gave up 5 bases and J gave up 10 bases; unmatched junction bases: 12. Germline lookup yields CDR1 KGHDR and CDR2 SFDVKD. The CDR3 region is CATSAPGLAGGTGMELFF. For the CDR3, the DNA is TGTGCCACCAGTGCCCCGGGACTAGCGGGAGGGACAGGGATGGAGCTGTTTTTT.

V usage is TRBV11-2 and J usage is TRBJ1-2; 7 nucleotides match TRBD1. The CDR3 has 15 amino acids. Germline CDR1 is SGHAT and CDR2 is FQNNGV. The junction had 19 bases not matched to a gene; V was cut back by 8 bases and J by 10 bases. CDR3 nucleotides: TGTGCCAGCCACTTTGGTGGGACAGCAACCCCGGACTACACCTTC. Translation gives CASHFGGTATPDYTF.

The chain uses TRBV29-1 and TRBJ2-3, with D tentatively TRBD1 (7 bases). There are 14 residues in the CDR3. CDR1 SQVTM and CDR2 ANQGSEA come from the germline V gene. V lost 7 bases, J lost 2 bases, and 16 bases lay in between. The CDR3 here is CSANAGQSTDTQYF. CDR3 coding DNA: TGCAGCGCCAACGCGGGACAGTCCACAGATACGCAGTATTTT.

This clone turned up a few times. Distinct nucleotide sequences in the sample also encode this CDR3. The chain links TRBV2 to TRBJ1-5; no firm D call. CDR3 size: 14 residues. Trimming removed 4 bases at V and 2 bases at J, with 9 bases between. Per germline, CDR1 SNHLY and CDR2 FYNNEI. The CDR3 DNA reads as TGTGCCAGCAGTGTTGAGAGGGGCAATCAGCCCCAGCATTTT. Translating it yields CASSVERGNQPQHF.

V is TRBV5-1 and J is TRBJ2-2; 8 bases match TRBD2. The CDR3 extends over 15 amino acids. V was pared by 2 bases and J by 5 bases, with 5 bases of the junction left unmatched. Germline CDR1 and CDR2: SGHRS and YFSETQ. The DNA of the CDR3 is TGCGCCAGCAGCTTTCTAGCGGGTAGGACCGGGGAGCTGTTTTTT. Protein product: CASSFLAGRTGELFF.

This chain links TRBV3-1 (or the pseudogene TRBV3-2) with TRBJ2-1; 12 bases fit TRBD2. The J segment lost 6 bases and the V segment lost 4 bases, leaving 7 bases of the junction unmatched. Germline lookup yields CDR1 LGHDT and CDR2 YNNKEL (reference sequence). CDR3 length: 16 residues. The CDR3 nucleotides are TGTGCCAGCAGCCGAGGCCTAGCGGGGGGGGCCAATGAGCAGTTCTTC. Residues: CASSRGLAGGANEQFF.

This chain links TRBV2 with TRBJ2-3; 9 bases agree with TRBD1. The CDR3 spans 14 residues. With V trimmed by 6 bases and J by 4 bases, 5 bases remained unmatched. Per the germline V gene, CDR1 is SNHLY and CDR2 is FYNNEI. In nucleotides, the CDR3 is TGTGCCAGCAGACTAACAGGGGGCGCAGATACGCAGTATTTT. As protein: CASRLTGGADTQYF.

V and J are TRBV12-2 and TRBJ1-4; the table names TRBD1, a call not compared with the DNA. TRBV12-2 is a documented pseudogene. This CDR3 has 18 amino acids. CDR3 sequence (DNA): TGTGCAAGTCAGACGAAGGGGCCGCAGAAACATTCTAATGAAAAACTGTTTTTT. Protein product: CASQTKGPQKHSNEKLFF.

The CDR3 spells CASSLATGGRQETQYF. The CDR3 DNA is TGCGCCAGCAGCTTAGCGACAGGGGGCCGACAGGAGACCCAGTACTTC. The V gene is TRBV5-1, the J gene TRBJ2-5, with TRBD1 matching 10 bases. Trimming took 2 bases from V and 5 from J; bases not matched to a gene: 9. The CDR3 covers 16 residues. Germline-derived CDR1 and CDR2 are SGHRS and YFSETQ.

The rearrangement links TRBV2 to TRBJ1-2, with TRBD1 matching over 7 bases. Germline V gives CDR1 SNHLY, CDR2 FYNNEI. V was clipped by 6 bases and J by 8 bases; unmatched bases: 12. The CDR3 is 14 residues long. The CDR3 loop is CASRGTGQVQGYTF. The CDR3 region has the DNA TGTGCCAGCAGGGGGACCGGACAGGTACAAGGCTACACCTTC.

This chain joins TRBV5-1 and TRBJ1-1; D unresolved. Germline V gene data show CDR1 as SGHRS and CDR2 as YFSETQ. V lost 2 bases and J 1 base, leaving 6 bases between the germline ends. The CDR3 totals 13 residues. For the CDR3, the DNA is TGCGCCAGCAGCTTCCGAGGGAACACTGAAGCTTTCTTT. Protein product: CASSFRGNTEAFF.

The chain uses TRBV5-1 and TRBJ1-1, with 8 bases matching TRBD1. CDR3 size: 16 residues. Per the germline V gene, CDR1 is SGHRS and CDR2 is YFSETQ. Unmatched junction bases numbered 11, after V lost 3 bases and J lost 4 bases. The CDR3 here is CASSSGDRLSTTEAFF. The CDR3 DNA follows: TGCGCCAGCAGCTCTGGGGACAGGCTCTCCACCACTGAAGCTTTCTTT.

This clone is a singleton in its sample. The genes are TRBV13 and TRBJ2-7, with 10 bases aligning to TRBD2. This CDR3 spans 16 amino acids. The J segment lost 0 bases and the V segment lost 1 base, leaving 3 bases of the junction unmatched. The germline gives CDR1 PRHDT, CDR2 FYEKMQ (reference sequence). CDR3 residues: CASSLALAGNSYEQYF. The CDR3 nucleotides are TGTGCCAGCAGCTTAGCACTAGCGGGGAACTCCTACGAGCAGTACTTC.

The CDR3, as DNA: TGTGCCAGCAGATCTAGCGGGGGGGCCCGGACAGATACGCAGTATTTT. Residues: CASRSSGGARTDTQYF. The gene calls are TRBV3-1 (or the pseudogene TRBV3-2) and TRBJ2-3, with 12 bases aligning to TRBD2. Per the germline V gene, CDR1 is LGHDT and CDR2 is YNNKEL (reference sequence). Unmatched junction bases numbered 7, after V lost 6 bases and J lost 3 bases. CDR3 size: 16 residues.

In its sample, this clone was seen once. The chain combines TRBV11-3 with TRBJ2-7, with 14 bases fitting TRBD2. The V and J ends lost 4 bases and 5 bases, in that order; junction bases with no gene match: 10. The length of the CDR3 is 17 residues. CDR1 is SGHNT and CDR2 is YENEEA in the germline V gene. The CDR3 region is CASSSTRLAGGRNEQYF. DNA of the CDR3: TGTGCCAGCAGCTCGACACGACTAGCGGGAGGGAGAAACGAGCAGTACTTC.

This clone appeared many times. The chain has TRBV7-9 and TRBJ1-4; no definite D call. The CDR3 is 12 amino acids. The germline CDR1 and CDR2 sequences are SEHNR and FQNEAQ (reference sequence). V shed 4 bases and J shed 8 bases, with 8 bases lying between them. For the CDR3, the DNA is TGTGCCAGCAGCTGGACTAGGGAAAAACTGTTTTTT. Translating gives CASSWTREKLFF.

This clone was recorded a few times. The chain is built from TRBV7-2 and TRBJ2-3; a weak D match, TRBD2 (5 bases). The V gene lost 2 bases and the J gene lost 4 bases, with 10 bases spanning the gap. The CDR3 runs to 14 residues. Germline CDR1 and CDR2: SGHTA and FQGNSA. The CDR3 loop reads CASSLRTFADTQYF. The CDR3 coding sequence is TGTGCCAGCAGCTTAAGGACTTTTGCAGATACGCAGTATTTT.

CDR3 amino acids: CASSRDSGGTSTDTQYF. The DNA of the CDR3 is TGCGCCAGCAGCCGGGATAGCGGGGGCACTAGCACAGATACGCAGTATTTT. This rearrangement joins TRBV4-1 to TRBJ2-3, with 9 nucleotides matching TRBD2. Germline V gene data show CDR1 as MGHRA and CDR2 as YSYEKL. V lost 4 bases, J lost 0 bases, and 8 bases stayed unmatched. There are 17 residues in the CDR3.

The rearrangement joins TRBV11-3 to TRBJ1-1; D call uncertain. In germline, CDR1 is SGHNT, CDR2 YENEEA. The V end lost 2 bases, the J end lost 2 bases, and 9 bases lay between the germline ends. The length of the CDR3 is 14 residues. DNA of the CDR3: TGTGCCAGCAGCTTACAACAAATAAACACTGAAGCTTTCTTT. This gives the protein CASSLQQINTEAFF.